These 3 T cell receptor beta chains were all obtained from the same sample, sequenced in a study of human T cells and chemical hapten exposure. Time point in this sample: patch test 1, 2 weeks after DPC sensitization. Indicated treatment: therapeutic diphenylcyclopropenone sensitization with weekly scalp DPC. A single record per CDR3 protein comes from TCRdb applying MiXCR to the RACE reads. The sample records about 380,000 distinct CDR3 sequences, roughly 4.8% being singletons. The sequenced sample was whole blood, obtained in connection with sensitization to the hapten diphenylcyclopropenone (DPC). Receptors were obtained from a woman between 50 and 59 years old with alopecia areata. Some clones in this sample may be carry-over from other donors' samples.

This clonotype appeared a few times. The CDR3 region is CASSFEGGDEQFF. In nucleotides, the CDR3 is TGTGCCAGCAGCTTCGAGGGAGGAGATGAGCAGTTCTTC. The genes are TRBV5-5 and TRBJ2-1; TRBD2 is a possible D gene (6 bases). Per germline, CDR1 SGHKS and CDR2 YYEKEE (reference sequence). The CDR3 covers 13 residues. V was shortened by 2 bases and J by 8 bases, with 11 bases between the two germline ends.

The genes are TRBV11-2 and TRBJ1-5; TRBD1 matches at 8 bases. V shed 4 bases, J shed 7 bases, and the junction held 6 bases outside the gene matches. The CDR3 has 14 residues. Germline CDR1 reads SGHAT; CDR2 reads FQNNGV. The CDR3 sequence is CASSSGGAVQPQHF. Here the CDR3 DNA reads TGTGCCAGCAGCTCAGGGGGCGCCGTCCAGCCCCAGCATTTT.

This clonotype was observed at least ten times. CDR3 in amino acids: CASSSIGLANNEQFF. CDR3 DNA: TGTGCCAGCAGTTCCATAGGACTAGCGAACAATGAGCAGTTCTTC. The rearrangement links TRBV6-2 or TRBV6-3 to TRBJ2-1, with TRBD2 matching over 9 bases. V lost 4 bases and J lost 5; bases outside the gene matches: 6. There are 15 residues in the CDR3. Germline-derived CDR1 and CDR2 are MNHEY and SVGEGT.